This T cell receptor beta chain was found in a study of tissue T cells after allogeneic stem cell transplantation. A note on this clone: What it binds is not known. Germline and genes: mouse. The sequenced fragment ends 1 residue before the CDR3 boundary, so the rest is inferred from the germline J gene.

Using immunoSEQ multiplex PCR, the repertoire was profiled, and TCRdb retains in-frame clones only, with some absent. This table has roughly 4,000 clones, around half appearing once. Time point given: mouse harvest day 7 after allogeneic transplant. Tail vein injection delivered 10^7 T-cell-depleted bone marrow cells and 10^6 splenic CD5+ T cells. Tissues came from B6→BALB/c major-mismatch GVHD mice at day 7 or 14. The CDR3 loop spans 14 amino acids. CDR1 is GFQATS and CDR2 is STVNSAI in the germline V gene. Study-wide findings and caveats: Anatomically similar tissues had similar TCR repertoires within each patient.

The sequence was obtained from a female BALB/c mouse given C57BL/6 T cells with graft-versus-host disease after an allogeneic hematopoietic cell transplant. Sequenced sample: lymph node tissue. The J gene is TRBJ2-1, the V gene TRBV20; TRBD1 agrees at 10 bases. The covered CDR3 bases are TGTGGGCTAGGCCGGGACAGGGGATATGCTGAGCAGTTC. This codes for CGLGRDRGYAEQF. The CDR3, in full, reads CGLGRDRGYAEQFF.